Following are 2 T cell receptor beta chains from one sample sequenced in a study of T cells in Graves' hyperthyroidism and ophthalmopathy. TCR beta CDR3 region amplification was performed from RNA transcripts. HTBI primers were employed in a first-round RT-PCR of the TCR CDR3. Via MiXCR, TCRdb re-called the multiplex PCR reads, giving one row per CDR3 protein. Of more than 95,000 distinct CDR3 sequences listed, about 45% were seen once; the top ten hold about 25%. The sample comprised blood. The receptors stem from a man in his forties with Graves' hyperthyroidism.

This chain links TRBV20-1 with TRBJ2-7; D not resolved. Trimming took 0 bases from V and 2 from J, leaving 8 bases between them. The germline CDR1 and CDR2 sequences are DFQATT and SNEGSKA (reference sequence). This CDR3 is 13 amino acids long. The CDR3 sequence is CSARDSGPYEQYF. The CDR3 coding sequence is TGCAGTGCTAGAGATAGTGGACCCTACGAGCAGTACTTC.

The chain couples TRBV15 to TRBJ2-1; D is perhaps TRBD1 or TRBD2 (5 bases each). The CDR3 runs to 15 residues. CDR1 and CDR2 from the germline V gene are LNHNV and YYDKDF (reference sequence). V was clipped by 5 bases and J by 8 bases, with 19 bases between them. CDR3 sequence (DNA): TGTGCCACCAGCGACGGCCAACCGGGACGCCATGAGCAGTTCTTC. This codes for CATSDGQPGRHEQFF.